Included here is one T cell receptor (beta chain) sequence, with context. The identical CDR3 is also encoded by other nucleotide sequences in the sample. This sample stems from a study of PD-L1 blockade in urothelial cancer. Study in general: Most of the 29 patients were males with bladder-origin urothelial cancer. The researchers analyzed blood 3 weeks (second dose) and 6 weeks after treatment start. Per blood sample, T cells had a median of 141,255.

Germline V gene sequence: CDR1 SGHTA, CDR2 FQGNSA. The CDR3 runs 15 residues. The J segment lost 4 bases and the V segment lost 1 base, leaving 1 base of the junction unmatched. Regarding time point: pretreatment peripheral blood. Every PCR got spiked synthetic TCR analog templates. The data were produced by immunoSEQ multiplex PCR, yet TCRdb's version contains in-frame clones alone and is incomplete. The table records more than 90,000 clones, more than 75% of them present only once. The chain couples TRBV7-2 to TRBJ2-7; 13 nucleotides align to TRBD2. The source is a man aged 55-75 years with urothelial cancer. The sample was PBMCs, taken around atezolizumab (anti-PD-L1) treatment. CDR3: CASSLGLAGGYEQYF. The CDR3 DNA reads TGTGCCAGCAGCTTAGGACTAGCGGGGGGTTACGAGCAGTACTTC.